These 10 T cell receptor beta chains were all obtained from the same sample, sequenced in a study of blood T cell repertoires in COVID-19. Data came from immunoSEQ multiplex PCR; TCRdb stores just in-frame clones and leaves some out. The sample has around 190,000 clones, roughly 84% seen once. Sequenced input: peripheral blood. The receptors were gathered from a man in his fifties with COVID-19, enrolled during active disease.

The chain uses TRBV4-1 and TRBJ2-7, with 8 bases lining up with TRBD1. The ends lost 0 bases at V and 3 bases at J; junction bases unmatched: 4. Germline V gene data show CDR1 as MGHRA and CDR2 as YSYEKL. The CDR3 covers 15 residues. CDR3 in DNA: TGCGCCAGCAGCCAAGAACCAGGGGGCTACTACGAGCAGTACTTC. Encoded protein: CASSQEPGGYYEQYF.

The chain joins TRBV7-2 to TRBJ1-5, with D possibly TRBD1 on 5 matching bases. The CDR3 contains 16 residues. Germline CDR1 is SGHTA and CDR2 is FQGNSA. The germline V and J ends were trimmed by 1 base and 5 bases, with 15 bases remaining between them. The DNA for the CDR3 is TGTGCCAGCAGCTTAGTTTCTGGGGCTGGGGATCAGCCCCAGCATTTT. It specifies CASSLVSGAGDQPQHF. The full variable domain, completed using reference TRBV7-2 and TRBJ1-5, is GAGVSQSPSNKVTEKGKDVELRCDPISGHTALYWYRQSLGQGLEFLIYFQGNSAPDKSGLPSDRFSAERTGGSVSTLTIQRTQQEDSAVYLCASSLVSGAGDQPQHFGDGTRLSIL.

The gene calls are TRBV6-5 and TRBJ2-3; 8 bases are shared with TRBD2. Germline V gene lookup returns CDR1 MNHEY and CDR2 SVGAGI. Trimming cost V 8 bases and J 8 bases; bases outside gene matches: 12. The CDR3 runs to 14 residues. CDR3 bases: TGTGCCAGCGGGGGGCAGCCCGGGAGGGGTACGCAGTATTTT. Its protein product is CASGGQPGRGTQYF.

As DNA, the CDR3 is TGTGCCAGCTCACCAAGGGACAGCGATAATGAAAAACTGTTTTTT. Amino acids: CASSPRDSDNEKLFF. The chain couples TRBV18 to TRBJ1-4; 7 bases line up with TRBD1. Germline CDR1 and CDR2: KGHSH and LQKENI. CDR3 length: 15 residues. The ends lost 2 bases at V and 4 bases at J; junction bases unmatched: 4.

The rearrangement links TRBV7-8 to TRBJ2-7, with D possibly being TRBD1 (5 bases). Germline V lookup: CDR1 SGHVS, CDR2 FQNEAQ. The CDR3 is 15 amino acids. Trimming left V 2 bases short and J 2 bases short, with 13 bases between. CDR3 in DNA: TGTGCCAGCAGCTTAAGGGGCGGTAGTGCCTACGAGCAGTACTTC. It codes for CASSLRGGSAYEQYF.

A single count supports this clone. J is TRBJ2-5 and V is TRBV15, with 9 bases that match TRBD1. The length of the CDR3 is 15 residues. Germline V gene lookup returns CDR1 LNHNV and CDR2 YYDKDF (reference sequence). J gave up 2 bases and V 1 base, and 2 bases lay outside the gene matches. CDR3 loop: CATSRGGQGQETQYF. Here the CDR3 DNA reads TGTGCCACCAGCAGAGGAGGACAGGGGCAAGAGACCCAGTACTTC.

V gene TRBV12-5 combines with J gene TRBJ2-3, with a possible D match to TRBD1 (6 bases). Trimming stripped 5 bases from V and 1 base from J, with 16 bases between. The CDR3 contains 16 residues. CDR1 and CDR2 (germline): LGHNT, FRNRAP. As DNA, the CDR3 is TGTGCTAGTGGTGCTGGGGGCAGCGGACGCACAGATACGCAGTATTTT. Protein sequence: CASGAGGSGRTDTQYF.

This chain uses TRBV7-3 with TRBJ2-1, with TRBD1 identical over 7 bases. The V segment lost 1 base and the J segment 2 bases; nucleotides outside the gene matches: 2. This CDR3 contains 15 residues. Germline CDR1 SGHTA, CDR2 FQGTGA. CDR3 protein: CASSLNRGTYNEQFF. As DNA, the CDR3 is TGTGCCAGCAGCTTAAACAGGGGAACCTACAATGAGCAGTTCTTC.

The genes are TRBV2 and TRBJ1-5; a weak D match, TRBD1 (6 bases). V dropped 6 bases and J dropped 5 bases, with 11 bases sitting between them. CDR1 and CDR2 from the germline V gene are SNHLY and FYNNEI. The CDR3 runs to 13 residues. The CDR3 sequence: CASRTGVDQPQHF. Written as DNA, the CDR3 is TGTGCCAGCAGGACAGGAGTTGATCAGCCCCAGCATTTT.

The rearrangement joins TRBV7-3 to TRBJ2-1; D perhaps matches TRBD2 (5 bases). Germline CDR1 reads SGHTA; CDR2 reads FQGTGA. V gave up 5 bases and J gave up 9 bases, with 17 bases separating them. The CDR3 covers 14 residues. The CDR3: CASSPISGMGEQFF. The DNA of the CDR3 is TGTGCCAGCAGCCCGATCTCCGGGATGGGTGAGCAGTTCTTC.